These 21 T cell receptor beta chains were all obtained from the same sample, sequenced in a study of blood T cell repertoires in COVID-19 (TCRdb year 2020). Library preparation employed the immunoSEQ multiplex PCR assay. The table was pulled from immuneACCESS by TCRdb, which kept in-frame rearrangements only. Such tables lose some clones; where checked, under half of the loss comes from unresolved V genes, and the rest has no known cause. The sample has fewer than 200,000 clones on record, 86% of them singletons. In total, the top ten clones hold around 25% of the sample. Sequenced: PBMCs or T cells enriched from blood (not recorded which). The receptors derive from a woman between 40 and 50 years old in a cohort exposed to, infected with or recovered from COVID-19 (not recorded which).

The chain joins TRBV7-9 to TRBJ1-2, with TRBD1 matching over 11 bases. This CDR3 has 16 amino acids. V shed 0 bases, J shed 5 bases, and the junction held 5 bases outside the gene matches. Germline lookup yields CDR1 SEHNR and CDR2 FQNEAQ (reference sequence). This CDR3 reads CASSLAGQGAWYGYTF. The CDR3, as DNA: TGTGCCAGCAGCTTAGCCGGACAGGGGGCATGGTATGGCTACACCTTC.

V is TRBV27 and J is TRBJ2-1; 9 nucleotides match TRBD2. The V and J ends lost 6 bases and 5 bases, in that order; junction bases with no gene match: 5. This CDR3 is 14 amino acids long. Germline V gene lookup returns CDR1 MNHEY and CDR2 SMNVEV (reference sequence). CDR3 residues: CASSVTSGNNEQFF. CDR3 nucleotide sequence: TGTGCCAGCAGCGTGACTAGCGGTAACAATGAGCAGTTCTTC.

This chain joins TRBV11-2 and TRBJ2-5; 8 nucleotides line up with TRBD1. V shed 5 bases and J 5 bases; nucleotides not matched to a gene: 10. This CDR3 has 15 residues. CDR1 SGHAT and CDR2 FQNNGV come from the germline V gene. Here the CDR3 reads CASSTGRQGRETQYF. CDR3 nucleotide sequence: TGTGCCAGCAGCACCGGCCGACAGGGGAGGGAGACCCAGTACTTC.

The chain is built from TRBV19 and TRBJ1-2; no clear D. Germline CDR1 reads LNHDA; CDR2 reads SQIVND (reference sequence). The CDR3 consists of 17 residues. V dropped 3 bases and J dropped 5 bases, with 22 bases sitting between them. The CDR3 DNA is TGTGCCAGTAGTATCCAACGGTTGGGCCCGAAATTATATGGCTACACCTTC. As protein: CASSIQRLGPKLYGYTF. The whole variable domain, remainder taken from reference TRBV19 and TRBJ1-2, is DGGITQSPKYLFRKEGQNVTLSCEQNLNHDAMYWYRQDPGQGLRLIYYSQIVNDFQKGDIAEGYSVSREKKESFPLTVTSAQKNPTAFYLCASSIQRLGPKLYGYTFGSGTRLTVV.

The chain uses TRBV9 and TRBJ1-1; 7 bases match TRBD1. Germline V gives CDR1 SGDLS, CDR2 YYNGEE. The CDR3 has 15 amino acids. V was pared by 4 bases and J by 7 bases, with 13 bases of the junction left unmatched. The CDR3 sequence is CASSPMDRRGHEAFF. CDR3 nucleotide sequence: TGTGCCAGCAGCCCGATGGACAGGAGGGGCCATGAAGCTTTCTTT.

V gene TRBV18 combines with J gene TRBJ1-5, with D maybe TRBD1 (5 bases). Per the germline V gene, CDR1 is KGHSH and CDR2 is LQKENI. V was pared by 5 bases and J by 3 bases, with 11 bases between. The CDR3 loop spans 14 amino acids. The CDR3 nucleotides are TGTGCCAGCTCAGGGGCCCATTACAATCAGCCCCAGCATTTT. Residues: CASSGAHYNQPQHF.

This clone has more than one count but fewer than ten. The CDR3 region is CAVGEDLNYEQYF. In nucleotides, the CDR3 is TGTGCCGTGGGAGAGGACCTTAACTACGAGCAGTACTTC. The rearrangement joins TRBV5-5 to TRBJ2-7, with D maybe TRBD2 (5 bases). The CDR3 consists of 13 residues. The germline CDR1 and CDR2 sequences are SGHKS and YYEKEE (reference sequence). Trimming removed 10 bases at V and 3 bases at J, with 17 bases between.

This clone occurred once. This chain uses TRBV7-7 with TRBJ2-1, with 12 positions matching TRBD2. CDR3 length equals 16 residues. Germline lookup yields CDR1 SSHAT and CDR2 FNYEAQ (reference sequence). With 5 bases clipped from V and 4 bases from J, the junction kept 6 bases outside the gene matches. The CDR3, as DNA: TGTGCCAGCAGCGCGAAACTAGCGGGAGGATACAATGAGCAGTTCTTC. Protein sequence: CASSAKLAGGYNEQFF.

The genes are TRBV7-2 and TRBJ2-7; possibly TRBD2 for D (6 bases). The ends were cut back, 4 bases at V and 3 bases at J, with 13 bases in the middle. The CDR3 is made up of 14 amino acids. Germline V gene data show CDR1 as SGHTA and CDR2 as FQGNSA. The chain's CDR3 is CASSWDSGSYEQYF. The DNA of the CDR3 is TGTGCCAGCAGCTGGGACTCCGGGAGCTACGAGCAGTACTTC.

The chain uses TRBV6-5 and TRBJ1-1; tentative D call: TRBD1 (5 bases). V dropped 4 bases and J dropped 1 base, with 7 bases sitting between them. Looked up from germline, CDR1 is MNHEY and CDR2 is SVGAGI. This CDR3 spans 13 amino acids. In nucleotides, the CDR3 is TGTGCCAGCAGTTTTGGACAGAACACTGAAGCTTTCTTT. It encodes CASSFGQNTEAFF.

The rearrangement joins TRBV11-2 to TRBJ2-7, with D perhaps matching TRBD2 (7 bases). The CDR3 has 14 residues. V lost 3 bases and J 5 bases, leaving 14 bases between the germline ends. The V gene's germline CDR1 is SGHAT and CDR2 FQNNGV. CDR3 residues: CASSFGGGRDEQYF. CDR3 bases: TGTGCCAGCAGCTTTGGGGGGGGGCGGGACGAGCAGTACTTC.

The chain carries TRBV6-5 and TRBJ1-1; D gene uncertain. The CDR3 is 15 residues long. Germline V gene data show CDR1 as MNHEY and CDR2 as SVGAGI. Trimming pared 6 bases from V and 3 bases from J, leaving 17 bases between. The CDR3 nucleotides read TGTGCCAGCAGGGGTTCGTCGGGTTTTCACACTGAAGCTTTCTTT. Translated, it gives CASRGSSGFHTEAFF.

The CDR3 region has the DNA TGTGCCAGCAGCTTAGTAGCGGGGGGGTCCACAGATACGCAGTATTTT. Protein product: CASSLVAGGSTDTQYF. The V gene is TRBV11-2, the J gene TRBJ2-3; TRBD2 aligns across 11 bases. This CDR3 is 16 amino acids long. V gave up 1 base and J gave up 2 bases; unmatched junction bases: 2. From germline, CDR1 is SGHAT and CDR2 FQNNGV. Full variable domain (rest looked up from reference TRBV11-2 and TRBJ2-3): EAGVAQSPRYKIIEKRQSVAFWCNPISGHATLYWYQQILGQGPKLLIQFQNNGVVDDSQLPKDRFSAERLKGVDSTLKIQPAKLEDSAVYLCASSLVAGGSTDTQYFGPGTRLTVL.

In DNA form, the CDR3 reads TGTGCCAGCAGTGCATCCAGAAACTATGGCTACACCTTC. Translation: CASSASRNYGYTF. The rearrangement uses TRBV27 and TRBJ1-2; no firm D call. The CDR3 sequence is 13 residues long. From germline, CDR1 is MNHEY and CDR2 SMNVEV (reference sequence). Trimming shortened V by 5 bases and J by 2 bases, and 9 bases separated the two germline ends.

The rearrangement joins TRBV5-1 to TRBJ2-7, with D perhaps matching TRBD2 (5 bases). Trimming shortened V by 4 bases and J by 3 bases, and 14 bases separated the two germline ends. CDR3 length: 14 residues. Germline-derived CDR1 and CDR2 are SGHRS and YFSETQ. CDR3 residues: CASSPSLSGYEQYF. The CDR3 DNA reads TGCGCCAGCAGCCCCAGCCTGAGCGGCTACGAGCAGTACTTC.

The chain joins TRBV28 to TRBJ2-5, with D possibly TRBD1 on 6 matching bases. There are 13 residues in the CDR3. Trimming stripped 5 bases from V and 4 bases from J, with 11 bases between. Germline CDR1 is MDHEN and CDR2 is SYDVKM. CDR3 bases: TGTGCCAGCAGTACAGGGCTGGGAGAGACCCAGTACTTC. It specifies CASSTGLGETQYF.

The chain recombines TRBV6-2 or TRBV6-3 with TRBJ1-2, with D possibly matching TRBD1 (5 bases). This CDR3 has 12 residues. The germline gives CDR1 MNHEY, CDR2 SVGEGT. The V gene lost 6 bases and the J gene lost 8 bases, with 13 bases spanning the gap. In DNA form, the CDR3 reads TGTGCCAGCAGCCCGGTGGGGCTCGGCTACACCTTC. Translation gives CASSPVGLGYTF.

V gene TRBV19 combines with J gene TRBJ1-2, with D uncertain. The V end lost 1 base, the J end lost 6 bases, and 15 bases lay between the germline ends. The CDR3 length is 15 residues. Per the germline V gene, CDR1 is LNHDA and CDR2 is SQIVND (reference sequence). The CDR3: CASSIGRRVGNGYTF. The CDR3 bases are TGTGCCAGTAGTATAGGCCGGCGGGTTGGGAATGGCTACACCTTC. The whole variable domain, filled in from reference TRBV19 and TRBJ1-2, reads DGGITQSPKYLFRKEGQNVTLSCEQNLNHDAMYWYRQDPGQGLRLIYYSQIVNDFQKGDIAEGYSVSREKKESFPLTVTSAQKNPTAFYLCASSIGRRVGNGYTFGSGTRLTVV.

V and J are TRBV3-1 (or the pseudogene TRBV3-2) and TRBJ2-1; D gene uncertain. Germline values: CDR1 LGHDT, CDR2 YNNKEL (reference sequence). The CDR3 runs 19 residues. The V and J ends lost 0 bases and 2 bases respectively, with 20 bases between them. This CDR3 is CASSQDSSWASPTYNEQFF. The CDR3 DNA follows: TGTGCCAGCAGCCAAGATTCATCCTGGGCGTCTCCTACCTACAATGAGCAGTTCTTC.

The chain joins TRBV9 to TRBJ2-1, with 10 nucleotides matching TRBD2. The V gene's germline CDR1 is SGDLS and CDR2 YYNGEE. There are 19 residues in the CDR3. V trimming: 4 bases; J trimming: 3 bases; junction bases outside the gene matches: 16. The CDR3: CASSPGLARPRVVYNEQFF. The CDR3 DNA follows: TGTGCCAGCAGCCCGGGACTAGCGAGACCTAGAGTGGTCTACAATGAGCAGTTCTTC.

The chain employs TRBV5-1 and TRBJ2-7; D not certain. Germline V gene sequence: CDR1 SGHRS, CDR2 YFSETQ. V lost 4 bases, J lost 4 bases, and 12 bases lay in between. The CDR3 loop spans 13 amino acids. CDR3 amino acids: CASSPRVGYEQYF. DNA for the CDR3: TGCGCCAGCAGCCCACGAGTCGGGTACGAGCAGTACTTC.